The T cell receptor (beta chain) under discussion was sequenced for a study of siplizumab effects on memory and regulatory T cells. The germline V gene encodes CDR1 SGHRS and CDR2 YFSETQ. V lost 4 bases and J lost 0; bases outside the gene matches: 16. This CDR3 contains 19 residues. This table comes from immunoSEQ multiplex PCR, and its TCRdb copy is limited to in-frame clones, with some not included. The sample carries some 100,000 clones, around 94% recorded once. This receptor was identified in a human donor in good health. Sequencing was done on a sample of Tregs sorted from blood. The chain joins TRBV5-1 to TRBJ2-4, with 7 bases that match TRBD1. CDR3 amino acids: CASSPNRGNWGLAKNIQYF. The CDR3 nucleotides are TGCGCCAGCAGCCCAAACAGGGGCAATTGGGGATTAGCCAAAAACATTCAGTACTTC.